This TCR beta chain was recorded in a study of T-cell memory formation after mild COVID-19. Background on the study: Largely donor-specific sequence clusters came from a couple of donors. Study-wide findings and caveats: Balance between CD4 and CD8 was seen in clones contracting day 15 to 85, and a CD4+ lean was seen in later expanders.

TCRdb redid the calling of the 5' RACE reads with MiXCR, one entry per CDR3 protein. Here the sample spans about 290,000 distinct CDR3 sequences, approximately 15% being singletons. This clonotype turned up a few times. As yet, its antigen is unknown. This TCR was recovered from a man aged 18 to 30 who had mild COVID-19 (a few samples of this study predate the infection). Cell type and time point are not known. Sequenced material: PBMCs or a T cell subset sorted from them (not recorded which).

CDR3 loop: CASSRGKRDTQYF. The CDR3, as DNA: TGTGCCAGCTCCAGGGGAAAAAGGGATACGCAGTATTTT. The chain has TRBV6-2 or TRBV6-3 and TRBJ2-3; maybe TRBD1 (6 bases). V lost 8 bases to trimming and J lost 6 bases, with 15 bases between them. Germline-derived CDR1 and CDR2 are MNHEY and SVGEGT. The CDR3 runs to 13 residues.